This TCR beta chain originates from a study of blood T cell repertoires in COVID-19. Study information: Spain, Italy and the United States supplied samples that represented acute and convalescent COVID-19.

This clone appeared once. Clones were read by immunoSEQ multiplex PCR, and TCRdb kept only the in-frame ones, dropping some. Altogether about 75,000 clones are present, approximately 90% being singletons, with the ten largest covering about 21%. This CDR3 has 14 residues. V lost 0 bases and J lost 4, with 8 bases in between. Germline V CDR1 and CDR2: SGHRS, YFSETQ. This clonotype originated in a human donor in a cohort sampled during active COVID-19. The chain is built from TRBV5-1 and TRBJ2-1; D unresolved. What was sequenced was peripheral blood. Here the CDR3 DNA reads TGCGCCAGCAGCTTGGTGGCTCATTACAATGAGCAGTTCTTC. It yields the protein CASSLVAHYNEQFF.